These 22 T cell receptor beta chains came from one sample sequenced in a study of graft-versus-host responses after intestinal transplantation. TCRdb's table, derived via immunoSEQ multiplex PCR, lists solely in-frame clones and lacks some. The table lists 80,000 to 100,000 clones, 80% to 95% of them singletons. Antigens of these TCRs are unknown. Sequenced material: unstimulated CD4+ T cells sorted from spleen or lymph node cells, taken before intestinal transplant. All receptors derive from a human donor who received an intestinal transplant.

This chain joins TRBV6-5 and TRBJ1-6, with 7 bases matching TRBD1. The length of the CDR3 is 14 residues. V trimming: 8 bases; J trimming: 9 bases; junction bases outside the gene matches: 10. Germline CDR1 is MNHEY and CDR2 is SVGAGI. For the CDR3, the DNA is TGTGCCAGCGGGGTAGGGGGCCGCGGTTCACCCCTCCACTTT. This translates into CASGVGGRGSPLHF.

The V gene is TRBV6-6, the J gene TRBJ2-5, with TRBD2 matching over 9 bases. The germline gives CDR1 MNHNY, CDR2 SVGAGI (reference sequence). With 6 bases clipped from V and 4 bases from J, the junction kept 6 bases outside the gene matches. This CDR3 contains 14 residues. The CDR3 nucleotides are TGTGCCAGCAGGCCGGGACTAGCCGGAGAGACCCAGTACTTC. Its translation is CASRPGLAGETQYF.

The rearrangement joins TRBV9 to TRBJ1-2; the D gene is possibly TRBD1 (5 bases). The CDR3 sequence is 16 residues long. Germline V gives CDR1 SGDLS, CDR2 YYNGEE. Trimming stripped 3 bases from V and 1 base from J, with 16 bases between. CDR3 sequence (DNA): TGTGCCAGCAGCGCAAACATCATAGACAGTAACTATGGCTACACCTTC. As protein: CASSANIIDSNYGYTF.

CDR3 nucleotides: TGTGCCAGCAGCTTATTCGCGTCTAGCGGGCAAGAGACCCAGTACTTC. Protein product: CASSLFASSGQETQYF. The chain is built from TRBV7-9 and TRBJ2-5; 8 bases line up with TRBD2. Germline V CDR1 and CDR2: SEHNR, FQNEAQ (reference sequence). This CDR3 has 16 residues. V trimming: 2 bases; J trimming: 2 bases; junction bases outside the gene matches: 7.

The genes are TRBV9 and TRBJ2-2; maybe TRBD1 (5 bases). CDR1 and CDR2 from the germline V gene are SGDLS and YYNGEE. V lost 5 bases and J lost 2, with 13 bases in between. The CDR3 runs to 15 residues. The CDR3 sequence: CASSDKTANTGELFF. In DNA, the CDR3 is TGTGCCAGCAGTGACAAGACAGCAAACACCGGGGAGCTGTTTTTT.

The chain uses TRBV7-6 and TRBJ2-1; weak D call: TRBD2 (5 bases). V was cut by 4 bases and J by 14 bases, with 15 bases left in between. Germline V CDR1 and CDR2: SGHVS, FNYEAQ. The CDR3 is made up of 12 amino acids. The CDR3 protein is CASSSEASLEFF. CDR3 DNA: TGTGCCAGCAGCTCAGAAGCTAGCTTGGAGTTCTTC.

This sequence joins TRBV5-6 and TRBJ2-3; TRBD2 matches 11 bases. The CDR3 sequence is 15 residues long. Germline assignment: CDR1 SGHDT and CDR2 YYEEEE. The J segment lost 7 bases and the V segment lost 2 bases, leaving 6 bases of the junction unmatched. This CDR3 is CASSFRLAGIHTQYF. Here the CDR3 DNA reads TGTGCCAGCAGCTTTCGACTAGCGGGAATACATACGCAGTATTTT.

V gene TRBV5-1 combines with J gene TRBJ2-2; the match to TRBD2 covers 11 bases. After removal of 4 bases from V and 5 bases from J, the junction contained 7 bases not matched to a gene. This CDR3 region has 16 residues. The germline CDR1 and CDR2 sequences are SGHRS and YFSETQ. The CDR3 is CASSLLAGVGTGELFF. The CDR3 DNA reads as TGCGCCAGCAGCCTACTAGCGGGAGTGGGGACCGGGGAGCTGTTTTTT.

The chain joins TRBV7-2 to TRBJ1-1; unclear D gene. The CDR3 is made up of 13 amino acids. V lost 2 bases and J lost 2, with 6 bases in between. CDR1 and CDR2 (germline): SGHTA, FQGNSA. CDR3 residues: CASSLYSNTEAFF. For the CDR3, the DNA is TGTGCCAGCAGCTTATACAGTAACACTGAAGCTTTCTTT.

The chain uses TRBV7-2 and TRBJ2-7; 9 bases fit TRBD1. After removal of 5 bases from V and 2 bases from J, the junction contained 4 bases not matched to a gene. CDR3 size: 14 residues. Germline V CDR1 and CDR2: SGHTA, FQGNSA. The CDR3 DNA reads TGTGCCAGCAGCCTCGACAGGGGGGCCTACGAGCAGTACTTC. Its protein is CASSLDRGAYEQYF.

The chain carries TRBV7-8 and TRBJ2-5, with 7 nucleotides matching TRBD1. Germline values: CDR1 SGHVS, CDR2 FQNEAQ. With 4 bases clipped from V and 3 bases from J, the junction kept 5 bases outside the gene matches. The CDR3 runs to 14 residues. The CDR3 nucleotides read TGTGCCAGCAGCTCAACAGGGGTGGAAGAGACCCAGTACTTC. As protein: CASSSTGVEETQYF.

Concerning this clone: This sample includes further DNA sequences coding for the same CDR3. The rearrangement uses TRBV6-1 and TRBJ2-7, with D perhaps TRBD1 (6 bases). The CDR3 runs to 16 residues. V dropped 4 bases and J dropped 2 bases, with 18 bases sitting between them. Germline CDR1 and CDR2: MNHNS and SASEGT. CDR3 in DNA: TGTGCCAGCAGTGGGACCACAGGGCCCGGGGCCTACGAGCAGTACTTC. Its protein is CASSGTTGPGAYEQYF.

This clone occurred once. The chain links TRBV30 to TRBJ2-5; TRBD1 aligns across 8 bases. CDR3 length: 13 residues. Germline V gene sequence: CDR1 GTSNPN, CDR2 SVGIG (reference sequence). V gave up 5 bases and J gave up 3 bases; unmatched junction bases: 5. The CDR3 coding sequence is TGTGCCTGGGAGGGACAGGTTAAAGAGACCCAGTACTTC. It is translated as CAWEGQVKETQYF.

This chain uses TRBV11-2 with TRBJ1-2, with D tentatively TRBD1 (6 bases). V was shortened by 4 bases and J by 4 bases, with 22 bases between the two germline ends. The germline gives CDR1 SGHAT, CDR2 FQNNGV. The CDR3 loop spans 17 amino acids. CDR3 residues: CASSSWPRGAKPYGYTF. CDR3 sequence (DNA): TGTGCCAGCAGCTCCTGGCCTCGGGGGGCTAAACCCTATGGCTACACCTTC.

The chain links TRBV2 to TRBJ2-1; D is uncertain. CDR3 length: 16 amino acids. In germline, CDR1 is SNHLY, CDR2 FYNNEI. Trimming took off 6 bases at V and 0 bases at J, with 15 bases between the two ends. The CDR3 DNA follows: TGTGCCAGCAGGAAAGATAGCCAGAGCTCCTACAATGAGCAGTTCTTC. As protein: CASRKDSQSSYNEQFF.

CDR3 sequence reads: CASSDRTSGGTSTDTQYF. CDR3 DNA: TGTGCCAGCAGCGATCGGACTAGCGGGGGAACTAGCACAGATACGCAGTATTTT. The V call is TRBV9, the J call TRBJ2-3; 13 nucleotides align to TRBD2. This CDR3 comprises 18 residues. CDR1 and CDR2 from the germline V gene are SGDLS and YYNGEE. Trimming removed 3 bases from V and 0 bases from J; junction bases left unmatched: 7.

This chain links TRBV5-4 with TRBJ1-5, with D unclear. Germline V gene sequence: CDR1 SGHNT, CDR2 YYREEE (reference sequence). The CDR3 is made up of 12 amino acids. Between the trimmed V and J ends, which lost 1 base and 3 bases, there was a span of 2 bases. The CDR3 nucleotides read TGTGCCAGCAGCTTGTACAATCAGCCCCAGCATTTT. Amino acids: CASSLYNQPQHF.

A single count supports this clone. The V gene is TRBV7-2, the J gene TRBJ1-5; D might be TRBD1 (6 bases). Trimming stripped 3 bases from V and 0 bases from J, with 9 bases between. The CDR3 has 15 amino acids. Germline V gene data show CDR1 as SGHTA and CDR2 as FQGNSA. CDR3 protein: CASSFRGYSNQPQHF. The CDR3 DNA follows: TGTGCCAGCAGCTTCAGGGGCTATAGCAATCAGCCCCAGCATTTT.

This clone has only one observation. The chain has TRBV5-1 and TRBJ1-1; 9 nucleotides align to TRBD1. Germline V gives CDR1 SGHRS, CDR2 YFSETQ. After removal of 4 bases from V and 0 bases from J, the junction contained 4 bases not matched to a gene. CDR3 size: 15 residues. The CDR3 DNA reads as TGCGCCAGCAGCGACAGGGGGAACATGAACACTGAAGCTTTCTTT. It codes for CASSDRGNMNTEAFF.

The V call is TRBV7-7, the J call TRBJ2-5; 7 bases fit TRBD1. The V gene's germline CDR1 is SSHAT and CDR2 FNYEAQ (reference sequence). After removal of 5 bases from V and 4 bases from J, the junction contained 4 bases not matched to a gene. This CDR3 has 13 amino acids. CDR3 sequence: CASSTTGTETQYF. The DNA for the CDR3 is TGTGCCAGCAGCACGACAGGGACAGAGACCCAGTACTTC.

The chain combines TRBV7-8 with TRBJ1-1; D might be TRBD1 (6 bases). Per the germline V gene, CDR1 is SGHVS and CDR2 is FQNEAQ. This CDR3 has 14 residues. V was shortened by 6 bases and J by 3 bases, with 14 bases between the two germline ends. CDR3 protein: CASSPDRRDTEAFF. The CDR3 nucleotides are TGTGCCAGCAGTCCAGACAGGCGTGACACTGAAGCTTTCTTT.

The chain carries TRBV5-4 and TRBJ2-7; 10 bases are a match to TRBD2. CDR1 is SGHNT, CDR2 YYREEE, per germline (reference sequence). The CDR3 consists of 19 residues. V was pared by 2 bases and J by 0 bases, with 14 bases of the junction left unmatched. CDR3 residues: CASSFLGGLAGDNSYEQYF. In nucleotides, the CDR3 is TGTGCCAGCAGCTTTTTAGGGGGGCTAGCGGGGGACAACTCCTACGAGCAGTACTTC.